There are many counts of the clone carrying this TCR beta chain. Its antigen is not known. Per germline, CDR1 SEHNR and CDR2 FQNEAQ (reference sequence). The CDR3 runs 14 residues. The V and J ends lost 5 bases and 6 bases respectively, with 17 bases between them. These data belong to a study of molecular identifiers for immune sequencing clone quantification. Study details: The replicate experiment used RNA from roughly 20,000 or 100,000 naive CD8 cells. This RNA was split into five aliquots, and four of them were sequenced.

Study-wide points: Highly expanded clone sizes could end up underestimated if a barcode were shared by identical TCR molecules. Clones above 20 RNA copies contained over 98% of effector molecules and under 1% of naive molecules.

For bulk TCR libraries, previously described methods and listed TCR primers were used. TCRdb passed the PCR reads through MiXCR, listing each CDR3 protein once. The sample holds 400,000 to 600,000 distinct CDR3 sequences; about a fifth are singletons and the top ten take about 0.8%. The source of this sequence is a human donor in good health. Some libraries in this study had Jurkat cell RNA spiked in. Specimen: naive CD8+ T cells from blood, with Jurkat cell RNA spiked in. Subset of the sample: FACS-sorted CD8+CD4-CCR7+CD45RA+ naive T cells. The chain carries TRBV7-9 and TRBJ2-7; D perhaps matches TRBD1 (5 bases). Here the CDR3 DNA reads TGTGCCAGCAGCCCACCCGAAGGGGAAGGCGAGCAGTACTTC. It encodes CASSPPEGEGEQYF.